This T cell receptor (beta chain) was identified during a study of T cell changes during pregnancy in multiple sclerosis. The method was immunoSEQ multiplex PCR; TCRdb's version includes in-frame clones alone and lacks a portion of them. This sample has tens of thousands of clones, with approximately 90% found just once. V was clipped by 5 bases and J by 4 bases; unmatched bases: 3. The CDR3 has 14 amino acids. Germline-derived CDR1 and CDR2 are MNHEY and SVGAGI. This sequence joins TRBV6-5 and TRBJ2-1; 9 bases are shared with TRBD1. This specimen was peripheral blood, taken in the third trimester of pregnancy. This TCR came from a female donor with multiple sclerosis, enrolled in a pregnancy study. The CDR3 loop is CASSAGQGYNEQFF. CDR3 nucleotide sequence: TGTGCCAGCAGTGCGGGACAGGGATACAATGAGCAGTTCTTC.